What follows is one TCR beta chain and its context. In Seattle, patients joined the study during active infection and were tracked longitudinally. Per the study methods: Quantification of nucleated cells was approximated via reference gene primer amplification. Sequencing used immunoSEQ multiplex PCR; TCRdb keeps in-frame clones, though not all of them. V, J and clone size are taken as reported in that table, and D and trimming were inferred from the DNA itself. The sample lists a few hundred thousand clones, over 85% occurring once. These data belong to a study of blood T cell repertoires in COVID-19. Across the study: PBMCs, B-cell-depleted T cells, or T cells were the source of the cDNA or gDNA that made up the material.

Per germline, CDR1 MDHEN and CDR2 SYDVKM. Trimming took 7 bases from V and 2 from J, leaving 14 bases between them. CDR3 size: 14 residues. V usage is TRBV28 and J usage is TRBJ1-2, with D perhaps matching TRBD1 (5 bases). Sequenced input: peripheral blood. This sequence originates from a woman younger than 45 with COVID-19, enrolled during active disease. The CDR3 DNA reads TGTGCCAGCACCAAAGGGGATTCCAACTATGGCTACACCTTC. Translation: CASTKGDSNYGYTF.